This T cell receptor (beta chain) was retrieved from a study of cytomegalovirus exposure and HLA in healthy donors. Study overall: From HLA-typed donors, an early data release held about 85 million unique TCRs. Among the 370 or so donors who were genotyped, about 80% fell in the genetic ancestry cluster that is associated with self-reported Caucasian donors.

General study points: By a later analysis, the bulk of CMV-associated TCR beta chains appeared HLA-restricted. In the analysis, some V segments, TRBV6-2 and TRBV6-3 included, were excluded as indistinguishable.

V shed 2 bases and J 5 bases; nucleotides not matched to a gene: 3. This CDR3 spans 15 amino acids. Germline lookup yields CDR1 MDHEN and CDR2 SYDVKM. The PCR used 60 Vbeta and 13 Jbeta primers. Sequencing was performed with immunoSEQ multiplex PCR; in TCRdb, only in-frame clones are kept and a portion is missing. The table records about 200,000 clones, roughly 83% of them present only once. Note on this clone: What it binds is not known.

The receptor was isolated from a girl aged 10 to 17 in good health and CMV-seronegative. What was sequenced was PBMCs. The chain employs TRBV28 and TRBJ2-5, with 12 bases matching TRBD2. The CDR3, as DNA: TGTGCCAGCAGTTTAACCGGGACTAGCGGGGAGACCCAGTACTTC. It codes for CASSLTGTSGETQYF.